The rows below give T cell receptor beta chains drawn from one sample of a study of blood T cell repertoires in COVID-19. Produced via immunoSEQ multiplex PCR; TCRdb's table is partial and in-frame only. The table includes 230,000 or so clones, 84% detected once. What was sequenced was peripheral blood. All receptors derive from a man between 40 and 49 years old who had recovered from COVID-19. CDR3s include the opening cysteine and the closing phenylalanine or tryptophan. Each record gives: V gene, D gene, J gene, clone size, CDR3 DNA, CDR3 protein. The D gene is left open where the match is weak. The size entry is marked missing in some rows and otherwise reads once, few, many or a size class.

>TRBV4-1|TRBD1|TRBJ1-1|NA
TGCGCCAGCAGCGTCAACCCGACAGGGGGGACTGAAGCTTTCTTT
CASSVNPTGGTEAFF
>TRBV5-1|NA|TRBJ2-5|NA
TGCGCCAGCAGAGAACTACAAGAGACCCAGTACTTC
CASRELQETQYF
>TRBV20-1|NA|TRBJ2-5|NA
TGCAGTGCAAACCGCGGGGAGACCCAGTACTTC
CSANRGETQYF
>TRBV6-5|NA|TRBJ2-1|NA
TGTGCCAGCAGGGAGGGGCCCAGGCAGTTCTTC
CASREGPRQFF
>TRBV7-2|TRBD1|TRBJ1-2|NA
TGTGCCAGCAGCTCGCGGACAGGGGACGACTATGGCTACACCTTC
CASSSRTGDDYGYTF
>TRBV3-1/TRBV3-2|NA|TRBJ2-7|NA
TGTGCCAGCAGCCAAGATTTGAAGAGTCAGTACTTC
CASSQDLKSQYF
>TRBV27|TRBD1|TRBJ2-7|NA
TGTGCCAGCAGTTCAGGGACAGGGGCGGGTGACGAGCAGTACTTC
CASSSGTGAGDEQYF
>TRBV5-1|NA|TRBJ2-7|NA
TGCGCCAGCAGCTTGGAAGGCAGGGCACCCTACGAGCAGTACTTC
CASSLEGRAPYEQYF
>TRBV6-2/TRBV6-3|NA|TRBJ1-4|NA
TGTGCCAGCAGTTACCGACGGGGGGGAGGTGAAAAACTGTTTTTT
CASSYRRGGGEKLFF
>TRBV6-5|NA|TRBJ2-4|few
TGTGCCAGCAGTTACTCGAGGGCCAAAGCCAAAAACATTCAGTACTTC
CASSYSRAKAKNIQYF
>TRBV29-1|NA|TRBJ2-7|NA
TGCAGCGTTGGGAGTCAGGGGTACGAGCAGTACTTC
CSVGSQGYEQYF
>TRBV19|NA|TRBJ1-1|NA
TGTGCCAGTTACACAGGCGGGGGGGGCACTGAAGCTTTCTTT
CASYTGGGGTEAFF
>TRBV5-6|TRBD1|TRBJ1-4|NA
TGTGCCAGCAGCTCTTCTGGGACAGGGCGTGAAAAACTGTTTTTT
CASSSSGTGREKLFF
>TRBV6-2/TRBV6-3|NA|TRBJ2-7|NA
TGTGCCAGCAGCAGGGACATGACCTACGAGCAGTACTTC
CASSRDMTYEQYF
>TRBV5-6|NA|TRBJ1-2|NA
TGTGCCAGCAGCCGGGTTTGGAACTATGGCTACACCTTC
CASSRVWNYGYTF
>TRBV2|TRBD1|TRBJ1-4|NA
TGTGCCAGCAGGGACGACAGGGGGCCGGGTAAACTGTTTTTT
CASRDDRGPGKLFF
>TRBV21-1|NA|TRBJ1-5|NA
TGTGCCAGCAGCAAAGTTTCGTATTTCTATAGCAATCAGCCCCAGCATTTT
CASSKVSYFYSNQPQHF